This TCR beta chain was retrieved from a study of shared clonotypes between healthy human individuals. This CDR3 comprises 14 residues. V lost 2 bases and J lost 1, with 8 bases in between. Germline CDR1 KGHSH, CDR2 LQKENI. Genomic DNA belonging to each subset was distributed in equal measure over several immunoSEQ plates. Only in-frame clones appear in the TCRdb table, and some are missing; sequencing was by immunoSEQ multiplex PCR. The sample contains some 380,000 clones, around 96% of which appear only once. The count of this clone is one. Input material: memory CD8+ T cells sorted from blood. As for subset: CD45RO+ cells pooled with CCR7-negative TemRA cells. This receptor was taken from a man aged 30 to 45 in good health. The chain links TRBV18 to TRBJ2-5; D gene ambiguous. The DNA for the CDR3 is TGTGCCAGCTCACCAAGGAGTAGCCAAGAGACCCAGTACTTC. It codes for CASSPRSSQETQYF.